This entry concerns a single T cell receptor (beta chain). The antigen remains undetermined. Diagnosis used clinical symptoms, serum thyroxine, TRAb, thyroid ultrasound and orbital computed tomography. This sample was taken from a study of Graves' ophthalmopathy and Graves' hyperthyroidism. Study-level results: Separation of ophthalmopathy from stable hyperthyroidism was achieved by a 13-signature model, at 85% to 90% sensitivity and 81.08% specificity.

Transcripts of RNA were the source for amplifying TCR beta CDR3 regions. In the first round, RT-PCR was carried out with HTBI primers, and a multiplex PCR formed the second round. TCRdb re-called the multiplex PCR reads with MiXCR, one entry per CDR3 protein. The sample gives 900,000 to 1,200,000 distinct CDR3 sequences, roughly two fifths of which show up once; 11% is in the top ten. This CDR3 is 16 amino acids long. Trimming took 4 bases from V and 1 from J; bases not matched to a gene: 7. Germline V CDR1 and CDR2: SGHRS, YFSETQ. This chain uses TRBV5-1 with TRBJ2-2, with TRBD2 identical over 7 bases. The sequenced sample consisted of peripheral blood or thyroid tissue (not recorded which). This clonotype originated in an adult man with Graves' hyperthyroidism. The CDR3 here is CASSPGTNVNTGELFF. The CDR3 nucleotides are TGCGCCAGCAGCCCGGGGACTAACGTGAACACCGGGGAGCTGTTTTTT. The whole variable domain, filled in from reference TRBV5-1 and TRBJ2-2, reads KAGVTQTPRYLIKTRGQQVTLSCSPISGHRSVSWYQQTPGQGLQFLFEYFSETQRNKGNFPGRFSGRQFSNSRSEMNVSTLELGDSALYLCASSPGTNVNTGELFFGEGSRLTVL.